The clone carrying this T cell receptor beta chain has at least ten counts. Using its own MiXCR run on the reads, TCRdb lists one record per CDR3 protein. The sample lists 150,000 to 200,000 distinct CDR3 sequences, roughly 27% occurring once. This sample was included in a study of T cell repertoires in cytomegalovirus infection. This CDR3 is built from 14 residues. V was cut by 2 bases and J by 6 bases, with 11 bases left in between. Germline CDR1 is SGHVS and CDR2 is FQNEAQ. Sequenced: PBMCs. The chain joins TRBV7-8 to TRBJ1-5; unclear D gene. This sequence originates from a human donor in good health (CMV status not recorded). Some clones in this sample may be carry-over from other donors' samples. CDR3 DNA sequence: TGTGCCAGCAGCTTAAAATTGGGGAGTCAGCCCCAGCATTTT. This codes for CASSLKLGSQPQHF.